Listed below are T cell receptor beta chains from one sample, sequenced in a study of beta chain features in type 1 diabetes. Clones were read by immunoSEQ multiplex PCR, and TCRdb kept only the in-frame ones, dropping some. The table lists roughly 230,000 clones, approximately 10% of them singletons. Source material: naive CD4+ T cells from blood. These receptors were collected from a man aged 25 to 40 with type 1 diabetes. The CDR3 runs from the conserved cysteine through the conserved F or W. The D gene is left open where the match is weak. Expanded clones are given a class, and other clones once, few, many or no size at all.

length	D	V	J	size	DNA	CDR3
17	TRBD1	TRBV5-1	TRBJ1-6	.	TGCGCCAGCAGCCCAGGACCTACAGGGGGCTATAATTCACCCCTCCACTTT	CASSPGPTGGYNSPLHF
15	TRBD2	TRBV28	TRBJ2-5	few	TGTGCCAGCAGTTTATTAGCCAGCGGGGGAGAGACCCAGTACTTC	CASSLLASGGETQYF
14	.	TRBV18	TRBJ2-1	.	TGTGCCAGCTCACCCCTCTCCCAGTACAATGAGCAGTTCTTC	CASSPLSQYNEQFF
14	.	TRBV13	TRBJ2-7	.	TGTGCCAGCAGCTTACGAGGAAATACCTACGAGCAGTACTTC	CASSLRGNTYEQYF
10	TRBD1	TRBV28	TRBJ1-2	.	TGTGCCGTACAGGGGGTCGGCTACACCTTC	CAVQGVGYTF
15	TRBD2	TRBV18	TRBJ2-5	.	TGTGCCAGCTCACCTAGACTAGCGGGGGACCAGACCCAGTACTTC	CASSPRLAGDQTQYF
16	.	TRBV2	TRBJ1-1	few	TGTGCCAGCAGTGACCCCCAGGTTTGGATGAACACTGAAGCTTTCTTT	CASSDPQVWMNTEAFF
14	TRBD2	TRBV18	TRBJ2-1	.	TGTGCCAGCTCGCCCGGGACTAGTTACAATGAGCAGTTCTTC	CASSPGTSYNEQFF
13	TRBD1	TRBV29-1	TRBJ2-7	few	TGCAGCGTTGAAGATGACAGGGGCTACGAGCAGTACTTC	CSVEDDRGYEQYF
14	TRBD1	TRBV2	TRBJ1-1	.	TGTGCCAGCAGTCAAGGGGGCCCGAACACTGAAGCTTTCTTT	CASSQGGPNTEAFF
15	TRBD1	TRBV9	TRBJ2-2	few	TGTGCCAGCAGCCGGACACAGGGGGCCACCGGGGAGCTGTTTTTT	CASSRTQGATGELFF
13	.	TRBV4-3	TRBJ2-7	few	TGCGCCAGCAGCCAAGCTCGAGGGAGCGAGCAGTACTTC	CASSQARGSEQYF
13	.	TRBV14	TRBJ1-2	few	TGTGCCAGCAGCCAAGTCAACAGTTACGGCTACACCTTC	CASSQVNSYGYTF
14	.	TRBV6-5	TRBJ2-6	few	TGTGCCAGCAGACAGGGCCCTGGGGCCAACGTCCTGACTTTC	CASRQGPGANVLTF
14	TRBD1	TRBV29-1	TRBJ1-1	few	TGCAGCGTCCACAGGGGGCGATTTACGGCTGAAGCTTTCTTT	CSVHRGRFTAEAFF
14	.	TRBV6-6	TRBJ1-2	few	TGTGCCAGCAGGGCGGGGGCGGCTAACTATGGCTACACCTTC	CASRAGAANYGYTF
14	TRBD1	TRBV5-1	TRBJ1-1	.	TGCGCCAGCAGCCTGGGACAGACGAACACTGAAGCTTTCTTT	CASSLGQTNTEAFF
11	.	TRBV5-4	TRBJ2-3	few	TGTGCCAGCAGCACTCTCGATACGCAGTATTTT	CASSTLDTQYF
14	.	TRBV13	TRBJ1-1	few	TGTGCCAGCAGCCCGGGTCCCATGAACACTGAAGCTTTCTTT	CASSPGPMNTEAFF
14	TRBD1	TRBV6-5	TRBJ2-7	.	TGTGCCAGCTCGTCGGACAGGGGCTCCTACGAGCAGTACTTC	CASSSDRGSYEQYF
14	TRBD2	TRBV7-2	TRBJ2-1	few	TGTGCCAGCAGCTTAGTGACTAGCGGTAATGAGCAGTTCTTC	CASSLVTSGNEQFF
14	TRBD1	TRBV7-2	TRBJ1-6	.	TGTGCCAGCAGCTTAGGGACAGGCGGAACACCCCTCCACTTT	CASSLGTGGTPLHF
11	.	TRBV30	TRBJ1-6	.	TGTGCCTGGGGCCCGAGGGAGACCCTCCACTTT	CAWGPRETLHF
14	.	TRBV6-7	TRBJ1-5	.	TGTGCCAGCAGCCACTTAGGGGTGCATCAGCCCCAGCATTTT	CASSHLGVHQPQHF